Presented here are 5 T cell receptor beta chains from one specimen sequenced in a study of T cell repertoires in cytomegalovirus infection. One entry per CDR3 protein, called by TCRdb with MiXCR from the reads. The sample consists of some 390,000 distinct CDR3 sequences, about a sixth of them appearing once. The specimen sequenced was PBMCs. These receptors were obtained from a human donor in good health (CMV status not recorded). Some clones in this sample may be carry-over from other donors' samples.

The CDR3: CAISEGGLETVYEQYF. In DNA, the CDR3 is TGTGCCATCAGTGAAGGTGGACTAGAGACGGTCTACGAGCAGTACTTC. The rearrangement joins TRBV10-3 to TRBJ2-7; 7 bases are shared with TRBD2. Losses at the gene ends were 3 bases for V and 3 bases for J; bases not matched to a gene: 11. CDR1 is ENHRY, CDR2 SYGVKD, per germline. The CDR3 has 16 residues.

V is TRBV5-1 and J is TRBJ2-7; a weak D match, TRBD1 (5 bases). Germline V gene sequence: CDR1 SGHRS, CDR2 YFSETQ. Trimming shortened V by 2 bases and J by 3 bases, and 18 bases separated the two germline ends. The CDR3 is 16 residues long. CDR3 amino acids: CASSFGGARRNYEQYF. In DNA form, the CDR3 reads TGCGCCAGCAGCTTTGGTGGGGCTCGACGGAACTACGAGCAGTACTTC.

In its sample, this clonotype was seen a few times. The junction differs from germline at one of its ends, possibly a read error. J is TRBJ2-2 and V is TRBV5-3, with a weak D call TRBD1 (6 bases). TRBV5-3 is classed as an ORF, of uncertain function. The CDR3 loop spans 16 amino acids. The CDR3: CASSFDSRGLAGELFF. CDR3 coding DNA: TGTGCCAGCAGCTTCGACTCCAGGGGTTTGGCCGGGGAGCTGTTTTTT.

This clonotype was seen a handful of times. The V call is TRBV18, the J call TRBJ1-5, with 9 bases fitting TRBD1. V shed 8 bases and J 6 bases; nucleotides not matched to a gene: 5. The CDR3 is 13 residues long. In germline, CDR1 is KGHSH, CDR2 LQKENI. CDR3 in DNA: TGTGCCAGCGCCGGACAGGGGAGTCAGCCCCAGCATTTT. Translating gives CASAGQGSQPQHF.

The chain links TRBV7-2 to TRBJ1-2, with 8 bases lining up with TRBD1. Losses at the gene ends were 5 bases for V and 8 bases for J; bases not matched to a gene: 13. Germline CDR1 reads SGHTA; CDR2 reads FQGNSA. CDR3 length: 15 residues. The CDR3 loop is CASSPGTDRAVGYTF. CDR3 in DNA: TGTGCCAGCAGCCCCGGGACGGACAGGGCGGTGGGCTACACCTTC.